This section outlines one T cell receptor beta chain sequence together with its context. Its target is not known. The germline gene is not matched at one end of the junction; a read error may be the cause. Investigators took RNA and DNA out together from roughly 18-30 mg of unsorted bulk tissue. The record originates from a study of tumor-infiltrating lymphocytes in primary liver carcinoma. Study observations and caveats: Paired tumor-adjacent and tumor-blood samples overlapped less than tumor region pairs did.

The CDR3 spans 16 residues. The V gene's germline CDR1 is SGHRS and CDR2 YFSETQ. Starting from 500 ng of total RNA, TCR beta cDNA was produced with a primer in the constant region. It was through three nested multiplex PCR rounds of slightly modified ARM-PCR that TCR beta libraries arose. A C-beta reverse primer and TRBV1-TRBV30 forward primers served in each of the first two PCR rounds, at around 10 cycles apiece. In TCRdb, the multiplex PCR reads were re-called with MiXCR into one record per CDR3 protein. This table has tens of thousands of distinct CDR3 sequences, around 70% appearing once. The rearrangement joins TRBV5-1 to TRBJ2-3; weak D call: TRBD2 (5 bases). Material: liver tumor tissue from sampling region 1. The subset here: tumor region T1, superior pole. The clonotype comes from a man in his forties or fifties with primary liver carcinoma and hepatitis B virus infection. The CDR3 sequence is CASGPGLADLGDKQYF. CDR3 nucleotides: TGCGCCAGCGGCCCAGGACTGGCGGATTTGGGCGATAAGCAGTATTTT.